This T cell receptor beta chain is from a study of T cells in Graves' hyperthyroidism and ophthalmopathy. The study, taken as a whole, reports: Among clonotypes expanded in thyroid above 0.001, most were also found in blood.

The sample holds many counts of this clonotype. The target antigen is unknown. Those patients with uncontrolled infection, other autoimmune disease, pregnancy or lactation were excluded. The trim removed 0 bases at V and 4 bases at J, leaving 4 bases unmatched. CDR1 and CDR2 from the germline V gene are GTSNPN and SVGIG (reference sequence). CDR3 length: 15 residues. What was amplified from RNA transcripts were TCR beta CDR3 regions. HTBI primers were the set used in a first-round RT-PCR of the TCR CDR3. One entry per CDR3 protein results from TCRdb running MiXCR on the multiplex PCR reads. The table includes approximately 610,000 distinct CDR3 sequences, roughly a sixth detected once.

The clonotype comes from a woman between 18 and 29 years old with Graves' hyperthyroidism. This chain connects TRBV30 to TRBJ2-5, with 11 bases that match TRBD2. Sequences were obtained from blood. The CDR3 nucleotides are TGTGCCTGGAGTGTCTTAGCGGGAGGGCCAGAGACCCAGTACTTC. Amino acids: CAWSVLAGGPETQYF.